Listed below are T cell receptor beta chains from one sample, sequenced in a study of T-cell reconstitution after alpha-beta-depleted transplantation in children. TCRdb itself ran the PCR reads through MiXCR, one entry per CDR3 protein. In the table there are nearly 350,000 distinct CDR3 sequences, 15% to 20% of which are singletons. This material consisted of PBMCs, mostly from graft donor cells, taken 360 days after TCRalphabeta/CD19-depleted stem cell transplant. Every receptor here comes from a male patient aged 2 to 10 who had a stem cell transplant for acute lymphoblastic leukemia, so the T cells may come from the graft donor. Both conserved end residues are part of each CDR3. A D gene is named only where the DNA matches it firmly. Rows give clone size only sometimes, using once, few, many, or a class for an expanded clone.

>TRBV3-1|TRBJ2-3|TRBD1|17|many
TGTGCCAGCAGCCTTGCTTTGGTGACAGGGGACACGGATACGCAGTATTTT
CASSLALVTGDTDTQYF
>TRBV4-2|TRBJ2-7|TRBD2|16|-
TGTGCCAGCAGCCAAGAAATAGCGGGAGGGCCCCACGAGCAGTACTTC
CASSQEIAGGPHEQYF
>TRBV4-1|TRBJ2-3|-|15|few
TGCGCCAGCAGCCAAGAAGGGCGGTCGCTCGGTACGCAGTATTTT
CASSQEGRSLGTQYF
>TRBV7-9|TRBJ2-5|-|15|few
TGTGCCAGCAGCCCCGGGACATTCGGCCAAGAGACCCAGTACTTC
CASSPGTFGQETQYF
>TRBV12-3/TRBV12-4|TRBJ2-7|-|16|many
TGTGCCAGCAGTTTGAGACTCGTTGGACTTTACTACGAGCAGTACTTC
CASSLRLVGLYYEQYF
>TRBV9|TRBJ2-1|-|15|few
TGTGCCAGCAGCGTAGGAGCGGTCCAAGCGGGTGAGCAGTTCTTC
CASSVGAVQAGEQFF
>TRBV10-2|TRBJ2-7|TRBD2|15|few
TGCGCCAGCAGTGAGTCGTCGGGAGGGAACTACGAGCAGTACTTC
CASSESSGGNYEQYF
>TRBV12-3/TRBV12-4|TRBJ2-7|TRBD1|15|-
TGTGCCAGCAGTCCGCGGACAGGGGGGGTATACGAGCAGTACTTC
CASSPRTGGVYEQYF
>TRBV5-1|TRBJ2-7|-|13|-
TGCGCCAGCAGCTTGGGTGACCGGCGCGAGGAGTACTTC
CASSLGDRREEYF
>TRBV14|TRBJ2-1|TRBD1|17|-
TGTGCCAGCAGCCAACTGTCGCGGGACAGGGGTACAGGTGAGCAGTTCTTC
CASSQLSRDRGTGEQFF
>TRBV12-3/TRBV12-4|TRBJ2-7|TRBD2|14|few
TGTGCCAGCAGTTGGGGACTAGCGGGAGACGAGCAGTACTTC
CASSWGLAGDEQYF
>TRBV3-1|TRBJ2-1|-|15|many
TGTGCCAGCAGCCCCCGGGTAGGCTCCTACAATGAGCAGTTCTTC
CASSPRVGSYNEQFF
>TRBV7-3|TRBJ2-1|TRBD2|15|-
TGTGCCAGCAGCTTAGGTAGCGGGGTATACAATGAGCAGTTCTTC
CASSLGSGVYNEQFF
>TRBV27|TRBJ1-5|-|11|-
TGTGCCAGCGGCCTGGTGGGGTCCCAGCATTTT
CASGLVGSQHF
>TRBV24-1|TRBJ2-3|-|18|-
TGTGCCACCAGTGGGGTCGGGAGCTCCTGGTCTAGCACAGATACGCAGTATTTT
CATSGVGSSWSSTDTQYF
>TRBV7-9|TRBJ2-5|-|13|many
TGTGCCAGCAGCTTTGGGGTACAAGAGACCCAGTACTTC
CASSFGVQETQYF
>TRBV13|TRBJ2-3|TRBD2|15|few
TGTGCCAGCAGCTACTCAGCAGGACTAGCCCATACGCAGTATTTT
CASSYSAGLAHTQYF
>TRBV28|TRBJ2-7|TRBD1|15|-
TGTGCCAGCAGTTTGGGGACAGGGAGCGGGCGCGAGCAGTACTTC
CASSLGTGSGREQYF
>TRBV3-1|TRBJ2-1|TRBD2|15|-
TGTGCCTGCAGCCTTACTAGCGGGAGTCGTAATGAGCAGTTCTTC
CACSLTSGSRNEQFF
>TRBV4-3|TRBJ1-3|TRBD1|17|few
TGCGCCAGCAGCCAAGGGGACAGGGAAGTCCCAGGAAACACCATATATTTT
CASSQGDREVPGNTIYF
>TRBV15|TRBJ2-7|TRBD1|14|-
TGTGCCACCAGCAGACAGACAGGGGTCGACGAGCAGTACTTC
CATSRQTGVDEQYF
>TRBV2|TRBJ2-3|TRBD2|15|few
TGTGCCAGCAGTAAGACTAGCGGGTACACAGATACGCAGTATTTT
CASSKTSGYTDTQYF
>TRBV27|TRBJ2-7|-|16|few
TGTGCCAGCAGTTTCTCTCCAACGGGACTTTCCTACGAGCAGTACTTC
CASSFSPTGLSYEQYF
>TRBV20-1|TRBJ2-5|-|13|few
TGCAGTGCTAGAGCAGGGAGGCAAGAGACCCAGTACTTC
CSARAGRQETQYF
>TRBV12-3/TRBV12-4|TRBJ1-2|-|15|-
TGTGCCAGCAGTGCACGACGGATGCCGGGCTATGGCTACACCTTC
CASSARRMPGYGYTF